The entry below gives a single T cell receptor (beta chain) sequence along with its context. Its cognate antigen is unknown. Unique molecular identifiers were carried by the TCR beta cDNA libraries. MiXCR was run by TCRdb on the PCR reads, yielding one entry per CDR3 protein. The sample holds roughly 800,000 distinct CDR3 sequences, around 45% seen once. This sample stems from a study of post-analysis software for immune sequencing data. Study-wide results and caveats: Several TRBV segments (TRBV5-6, TRBV5-1 and TRBV20-1 among them) occurred more frequently in patients than in controls.

The V end was cut by 7 bases, the J end by 1 base, with 13 bases between. Germline CDR1 MNHNS, CDR2 SASEGT. The CDR3 has 14 amino acids. The receptor's source is a girl aged 5-17 years with multiple sclerosis. The chain employs TRBV6-1 and TRBJ1-1; D not certain. The sample comprised blood. CDR3 DNA sequence: TGTGCCAGCATCCCCTGGGAACCGAACACTGAAGCTTTCTTT. It specifies CASIPWEPNTEAFF.